This T cell receptor (beta chain) was obtained from a study of blood T cell repertoires in COVID-19. Looking at the study overall: The United States, Italy and Spain supplied acute and convalescent COVID-19 samples.

Some clones are missing from TCRdb's copy, which holds only in-frame ones; the method was immunoSEQ multiplex PCR. The sample holds some 320,000 clones, 88% seen once. This CDR3 is built from 15 residues. With 1 base clipped from V and 4 bases from J, the junction kept 2 bases outside the gene matches. Germline V gene sequence: CDR1 SGHTS, CDR2 YDEGEE. Input material: peripheral blood. This clonotype was obtained from a woman in her twenties or thirties who had recovered from COVID-19. This chain uses TRBV5-8 with TRBJ2-1, with TRBD2 matching 10 bases. The CDR3 region has the DNA TGTGCCAGCAGCTTGCAGCGGGGGGGTTACAATGAGCAGTTCTTC. Protein sequence: CASSLQRGGYNEQFF.